What follows is one TCR beta chain and its context. These data are taken from a study of OX40 agonist ivuxolimab in advanced cancers. Study details: The diagnoses of dose-escalation patients were hepatocellular carcinoma, melanoma, renal cell or head and neck cancer. Having had anti-PD-1, anti-PD-L1 or anti-CTLA-4 therapy before was allowed, and more than 35% had some. Partial responses were achieved by three patients, one with hepatocellular carcinoma and two with cutaneous melanoma.

CDR1 and CDR2 from the germline V gene are SGHDN and FVKESK. The CDR3 is made up of 12 amino acids. The V gene lost 6 bases and the J gene lost 3 bases, with 6 bases spanning the gap. Produced via immunoSEQ multiplex PCR; TCRdb's table is partial and in-frame only. The sample has roughly 19,000 clones, 75% to 85% seen once. The sequence was collected from an adult with an advanced solid tumor such as melanoma, head and neck, liver or kidney cancer. Sample: CD4+ or CD8+ T cells sorted from blood, taken in a trial of the OX40 agonist ivuxolimab. This sequence joins TRBV14 and TRBJ2-1; TRBD1 is a possible D gene (5 bases). CDR3 sequence (DNA): TGTGCCAGCAGTGACAGCTACAATGAGCAGTTCTTC. Amino acids: CASSDSYNEQFF. The variable domain in full, completed from reference TRBV14 and TRBJ2-1, reads EAGVTQFPSHSVIEKGQTVTLRCDPISGHDNLYWYRRVMGKEIKFLLHFVKESKQDESGMPNNRFLAERTGGTYSTLKVQPAELEDSGVYFCASSDSYNEQFFGPGTRLTVL.